This T cell receptor beta chain was sequenced during a study of shared clonotypes between healthy human individuals. Study information: Per donor, CD8 memory used one plate, CD8 naive used two, CD4 memory used three and CD4 naive used three. Study observations and caveats: A generally larger estimated richness was seen in naive subsets than in memory subsets.

Profiling relied on immunoSEQ multiplex PCR, and the TCRdb table lists in-frame clones only, not all of them. Of about 2.1 million clones listed, 93% are singletons. This CDR3 region has 14 residues. Trimming removed 8 bases from V and 5 bases from J, with 18 bases in between. Germline-derived CDR1 and CDR2 are LNHNV and YYDKDF (reference sequence). Selected positively for CCR7 and CD45RO-negative, naive CD8 cells excluded terminally differentiated effector memory CD45RA+ cells. Those who donated, Caucasian adults without exception, all lived in Nashville, Tennessee. As to this clone: The target antigen is unknown.

The gene calls are TRBV15 and TRBJ1-2, with D hard to call. This TCR was recovered from a man aged 18 to 29 in good health. Some clones in this sample may be carry-over from other donors' samples. Sample: naive CD8+ T cells from PBMCs. CDR3: CATGNGRNTYGYTF. The CDR3 region has the DNA TGTGCCACCGGTAACGGGCGGAACACTTATGGCTACACCTTC.